This T cell receptor (beta chain) stems from a study of blood T cell repertoires in COVID-19. Whole-study context: COVID-19 samples, acute and convalescent, were from the United States, Italy and Spain. In each case, the material was cDNA or gDNA derived from T cells, B-cell-depleted T cells, or PBMCs.

This clone was observed a few times. In germline, CDR1 is SGHDT, CDR2 YYEEEE. The ends lost 4 bases at V and 4 bases at J; junction bases unmatched: 4. This CDR3 contains 13 residues. Methods used by the authors: Cell counts per sample came from amplifying reference gene primers. Clones were sequenced by immunoSEQ multiplex PCR, and TCRdb holds only the in-frame ones, with some missing. V, J and clone size were drawn from that table, and D and trimming were deduced from the DNA. The sample consists of roughly 260,000 clones, around 86% of them appearing once. The TCR sequence derives from a man aged 35-49 years who had recovered from COVID-19. The source material was peripheral blood. This chain connects TRBV5-6 to TRBJ1-1, with 7 positions matching TRBD1. The CDR3 is CASSPSGGTEAFF. As DNA, the CDR3 is TGTGCCAGCAGCCCCTCAGGGGGCACTGAAGCTTTCTTT.